This TCR beta chain was recovered during a study of CD8 T cells in ankylosing spondylitis. CDR3 size: 13 residues. Germline V lookup: CDR1 DFQATT, CDR2 SNEGSKA (reference sequence). V was clipped by 1 base and J by 4 bases, with 8 bases between them. Quantitative 5'-RACE with molecular barcodes produced the TCR beta libraries. TCRdb re-called the 5' RACE reads through MiXCR, storing one row per CDR3 protein. Of 250,000 to 350,000 distinct CDR3 sequences listed, around 19% are singletons. The sample taken for sequencing was blood, either unsorted or a sorted T cell fraction (not recorded which). This rearrangement joins TRBV20-1 to TRBJ1-5, with a tentative D call TRBD1 (5 bases). The TCR originated in a male donor with ankylosing spondylitis or in good health (not recorded which). CDR3 coding DNA: TGCAGTGCTAGAGGACAGATAAATCAGCCCCAGCATTTT. Encoded protein: CSARGQINQPQHF.